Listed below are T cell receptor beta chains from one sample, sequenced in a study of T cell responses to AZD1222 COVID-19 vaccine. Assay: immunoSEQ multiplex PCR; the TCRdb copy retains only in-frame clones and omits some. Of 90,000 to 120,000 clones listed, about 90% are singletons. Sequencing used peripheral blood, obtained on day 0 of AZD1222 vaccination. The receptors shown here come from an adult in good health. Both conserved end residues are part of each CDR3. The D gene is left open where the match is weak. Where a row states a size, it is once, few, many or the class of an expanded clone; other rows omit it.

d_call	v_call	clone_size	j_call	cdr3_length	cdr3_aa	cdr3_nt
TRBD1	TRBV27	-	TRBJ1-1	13	CASSPTGVTEAFF	TGTGCCAGCAGTCCCACAGGGGTCACTGAAGCTTTCTTT
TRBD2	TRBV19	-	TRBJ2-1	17	CASSYSGVTSSYNEQFF	TGTGCCAGTAGTTACAGCGGGGTAACAAGCTCCTACAATGAGCAGTTCTTC
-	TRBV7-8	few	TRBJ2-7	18	CASSLKEGAGNPSYEQYF	TGTGCCAGCAGCTTAAAGGAGGGGGCGGGAAACCCTTCCTACGAGCAGTACTTC
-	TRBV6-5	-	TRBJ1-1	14	CASNPSGARTEAFF	TGTGCCAGCAACCCTAGCGGGGCGAGAACTGAAGCTTTCTTT
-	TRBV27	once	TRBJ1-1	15	CASSLSRRGNTEAFF	TGTGCCAGCAGTTTATCGAGGCGCGGGAACACTGAAGCTTTCTTT
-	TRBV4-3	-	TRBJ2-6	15	CASSRGTTGANVLTF	TGCGCCAGCAGCCGCGGGACGACTGGGGCCAACGTCCTGACTTTC
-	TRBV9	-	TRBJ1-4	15	CASSPAVWANEKLFF	TGTGCCAGCAGCCCGGCGGTATGGGCAAATGAAAAACTGTTTTTT
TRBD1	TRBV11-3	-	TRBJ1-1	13	CASSQGGISEAFF	TGTGCCAGCAGCCAGGGGGGAATCTCTGAAGCTTTCTTT
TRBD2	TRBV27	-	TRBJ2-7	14	CASSLLAGPKEQYF	TGTGCCAGCAGTTTACTAGCGGGACCTAAAGAGCAGTACTTC
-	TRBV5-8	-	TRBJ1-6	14	CASSLLEGSGPLHF	TGTGCCAGCAGCTTGTTGGAAGGATCAGGGCCCCTCCACTTT